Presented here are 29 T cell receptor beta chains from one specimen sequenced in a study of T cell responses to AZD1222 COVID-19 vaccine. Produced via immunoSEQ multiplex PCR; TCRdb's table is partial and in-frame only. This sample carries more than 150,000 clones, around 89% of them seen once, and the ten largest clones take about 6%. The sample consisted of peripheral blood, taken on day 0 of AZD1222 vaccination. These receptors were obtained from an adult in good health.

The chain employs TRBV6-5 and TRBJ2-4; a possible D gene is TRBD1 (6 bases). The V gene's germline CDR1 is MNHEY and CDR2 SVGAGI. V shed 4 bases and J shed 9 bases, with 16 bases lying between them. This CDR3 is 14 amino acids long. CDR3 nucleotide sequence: TGTGCCAGCAGTTTCACCGGGACAACGGGCATTCAGTACTTC. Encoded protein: CASSFTGTTGIQYF.

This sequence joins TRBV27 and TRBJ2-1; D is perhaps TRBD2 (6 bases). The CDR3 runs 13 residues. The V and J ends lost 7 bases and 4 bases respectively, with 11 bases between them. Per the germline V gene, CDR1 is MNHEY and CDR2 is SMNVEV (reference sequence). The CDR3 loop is CASKGLLYNEQFF. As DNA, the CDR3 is TGTGCCAGCAAGGGACTCCTATACAATGAGCAGTTCTTC.

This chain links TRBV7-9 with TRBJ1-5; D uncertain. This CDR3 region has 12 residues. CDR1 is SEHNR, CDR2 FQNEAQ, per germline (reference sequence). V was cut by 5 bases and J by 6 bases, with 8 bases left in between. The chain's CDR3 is CASSPTGQPQHF. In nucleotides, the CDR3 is TGTGCCAGCAGCCCCACCGGTCAGCCCCAGCATTTT.

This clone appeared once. CDR3 nucleotide sequence: TGTGCCAGCAGCTTGGTGCTAGCGGGATTGAATACGCAGTATTTT. Translating gives CASSLVLAGLNTQYF. The chain couples TRBV5-4 to TRBJ2-3; 9 bases line up with TRBD2. The V gene end was trimmed by 0 bases and the J gene end by 7 bases; junction bases not matched to a gene: 6. CDR1 SGHNT and CDR2 YYREEE come from the germline V gene (reference sequence). The CDR3 has 15 residues.

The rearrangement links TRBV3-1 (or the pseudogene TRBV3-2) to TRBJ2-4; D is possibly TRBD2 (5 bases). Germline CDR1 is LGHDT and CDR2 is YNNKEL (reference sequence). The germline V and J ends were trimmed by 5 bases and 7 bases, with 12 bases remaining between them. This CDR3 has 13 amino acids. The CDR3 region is CASSSDFHNIQYF. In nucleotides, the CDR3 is TGTGCCAGCAGCTCGGACTTCCATAACATTCAGTACTTC.

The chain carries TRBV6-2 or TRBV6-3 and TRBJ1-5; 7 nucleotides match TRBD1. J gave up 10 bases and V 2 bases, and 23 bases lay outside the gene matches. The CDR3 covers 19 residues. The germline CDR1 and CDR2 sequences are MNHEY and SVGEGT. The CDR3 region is CASSYVLDRDRDARVPQHF. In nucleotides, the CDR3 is TGTGCCAGCAGTTACGTCTTAGACAGGGACCGGGACGCCCGGGTTCCCCAGCATTTT.

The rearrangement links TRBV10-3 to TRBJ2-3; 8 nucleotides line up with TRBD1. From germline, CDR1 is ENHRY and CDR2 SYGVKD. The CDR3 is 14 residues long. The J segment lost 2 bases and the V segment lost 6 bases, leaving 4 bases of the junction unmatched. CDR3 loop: CAIRRTGPTDTQYF. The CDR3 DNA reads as TGTGCCATCAGGCGGACAGGGCCCACAGATACGCAGTATTTT.

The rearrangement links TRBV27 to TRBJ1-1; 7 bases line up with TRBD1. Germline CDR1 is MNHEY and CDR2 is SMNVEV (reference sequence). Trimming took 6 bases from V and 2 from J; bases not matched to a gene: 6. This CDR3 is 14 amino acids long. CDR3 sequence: CASRPGQRNTEAFF. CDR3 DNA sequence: TGTGCCAGCAGACCGGGACAGAGAAACACTGAAGCTTTCTTT.

The CDR3 coding sequence is TGTGCCATCAGTGACAGGGACAACTATGGCTACACCTTC. It specifies CAISDRDNYGYTF. V and J are TRBV10-3 and TRBJ1-2, with a tentative D call TRBD1 (5 bases). The germline gives CDR1 ENHRY, CDR2 SYGVKD. CDR3 length: 13 amino acids. Deletions cut 3 bases from V and 2 bases from J, with 7 bases between.

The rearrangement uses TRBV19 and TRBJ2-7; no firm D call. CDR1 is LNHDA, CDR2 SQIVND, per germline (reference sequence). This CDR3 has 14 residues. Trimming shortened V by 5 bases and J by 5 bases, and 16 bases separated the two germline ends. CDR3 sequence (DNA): TGTGCCAGTAGTCACCCTCCGACGGGCAACGAGCAGTACTTC. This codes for CASSHPPTGNEQYF.

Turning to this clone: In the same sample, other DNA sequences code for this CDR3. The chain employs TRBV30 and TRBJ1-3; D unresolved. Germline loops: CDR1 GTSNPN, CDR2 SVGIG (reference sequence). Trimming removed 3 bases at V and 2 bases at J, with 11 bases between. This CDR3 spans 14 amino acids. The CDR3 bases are TGTGCCTGGAGGGCGGGGAGCGCTGGAAACACCATATATTTT. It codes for CAWRAGSAGNTIYF. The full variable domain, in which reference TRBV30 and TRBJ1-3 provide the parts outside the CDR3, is SQTIHQWPATLVQPVGSPLSLECTVEGTSNPNLYWYRQAAGRGLQLLFYSVGIGQISSEVPQNLSASRPQDRQFILSSKKLLLSDSGFYLCAWRAGSAGNTIYFGEGSWLTVV.

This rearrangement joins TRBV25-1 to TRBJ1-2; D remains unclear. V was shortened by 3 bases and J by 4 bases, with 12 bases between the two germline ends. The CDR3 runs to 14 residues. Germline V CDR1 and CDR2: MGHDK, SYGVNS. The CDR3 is CASSDTGRPYGYTF. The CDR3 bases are TGTGCCAGCAGTGACACCGGACGACCCTATGGCTACACCTTC.

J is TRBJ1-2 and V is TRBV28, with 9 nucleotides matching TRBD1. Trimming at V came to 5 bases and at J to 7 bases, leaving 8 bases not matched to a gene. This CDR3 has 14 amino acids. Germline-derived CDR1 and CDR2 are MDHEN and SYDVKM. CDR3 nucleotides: TGTGCCAGCAGTGCAGGGACAGGGTGGTTTGGCTACACCTTC. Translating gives CASSAGTGWFGYTF.

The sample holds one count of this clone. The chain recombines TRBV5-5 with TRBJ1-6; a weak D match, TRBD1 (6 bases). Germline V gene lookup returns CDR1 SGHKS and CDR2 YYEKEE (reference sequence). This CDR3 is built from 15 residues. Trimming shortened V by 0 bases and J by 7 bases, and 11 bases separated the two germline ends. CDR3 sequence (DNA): TGTGCCAGCAGCTTGGAGGGGGGTCCAAATTCACCCCTCCACTTT. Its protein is CASSLEGGPNSPLHF.

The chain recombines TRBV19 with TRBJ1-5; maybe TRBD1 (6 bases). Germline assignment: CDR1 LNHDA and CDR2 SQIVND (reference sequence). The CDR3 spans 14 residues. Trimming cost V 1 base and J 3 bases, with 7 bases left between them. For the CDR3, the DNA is TGTGCCAGTAGTATAGCAGGGGTCAATCAGCCCCAGCATTTT. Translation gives CASSIAGVNQPQHF.

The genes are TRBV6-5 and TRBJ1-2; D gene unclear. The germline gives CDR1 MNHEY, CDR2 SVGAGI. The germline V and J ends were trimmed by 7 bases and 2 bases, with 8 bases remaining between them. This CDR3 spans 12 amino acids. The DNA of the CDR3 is TGTGCCAGCAACTATGGGAACTATGGCTACACCTTC. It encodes CASNYGNYGYTF.

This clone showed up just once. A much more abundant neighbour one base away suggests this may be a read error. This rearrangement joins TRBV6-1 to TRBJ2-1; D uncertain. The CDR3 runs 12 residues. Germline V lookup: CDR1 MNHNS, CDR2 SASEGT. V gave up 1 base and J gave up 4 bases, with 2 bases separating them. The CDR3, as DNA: TGTGCCAGCAGTGAAGAGTACAATGAGCAGTTCTTC. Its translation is CASSEEYNEQFF.

CDR3 nucleotides: TGTGCCAGCAGTCAGGAGAACACTGAAGCTTTCTTT. It yields the protein CASSQENTEAFF. The V call is TRBV2, the J call TRBJ1-1, with no clear D. V shed 5 bases and J shed 1 base, with 5 bases lying between them. Germline V gene lookup returns CDR1 SNHLY and CDR2 FYNNEI. The CDR3 covers 12 residues.

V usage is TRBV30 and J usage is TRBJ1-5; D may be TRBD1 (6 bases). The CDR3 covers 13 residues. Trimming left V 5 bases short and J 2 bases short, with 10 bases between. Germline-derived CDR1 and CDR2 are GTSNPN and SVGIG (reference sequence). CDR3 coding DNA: TGTGCCTGGGACGCAGGGGGCAATCAGCCCCAGCATTTT. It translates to CAWDAGGNQPQHF.

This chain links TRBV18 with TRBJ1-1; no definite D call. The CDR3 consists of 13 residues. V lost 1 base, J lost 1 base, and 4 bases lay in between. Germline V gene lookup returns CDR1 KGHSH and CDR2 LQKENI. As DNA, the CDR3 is TGTGCCAGCTCACCACAGAGGAACACTGAAGCTTTCTTT. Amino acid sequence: CASSPQRNTEAFF.

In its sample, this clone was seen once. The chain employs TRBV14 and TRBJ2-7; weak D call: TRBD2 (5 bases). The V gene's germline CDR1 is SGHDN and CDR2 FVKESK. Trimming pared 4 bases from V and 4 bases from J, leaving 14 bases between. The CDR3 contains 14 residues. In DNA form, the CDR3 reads TGTGCCAGCAGCCCTTTACCACGAGGGTACGAGCAGTACTTC. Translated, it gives CASSPLPRGYEQYF. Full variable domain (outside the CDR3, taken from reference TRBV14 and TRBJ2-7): EAGVTQFPSHSVIEKGQTVTLRCDPISGHDNLYWYRRVMGKEIKFLLHFVKESKQDESGMPNNRFLAERTGGTYSTLKVQPAELEDSGVYFCASSPLPRGYEQYFGPGTRLTVT.

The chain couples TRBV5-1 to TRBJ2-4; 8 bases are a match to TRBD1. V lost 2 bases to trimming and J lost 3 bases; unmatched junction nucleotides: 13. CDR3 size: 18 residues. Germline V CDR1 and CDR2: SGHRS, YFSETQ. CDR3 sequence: CASSFGQGRIGVKNIQYF. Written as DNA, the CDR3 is TGCGCCAGCAGCTTTGGACAGGGTCGGATCGGGGTCAAAAACATTCAGTACTTC.

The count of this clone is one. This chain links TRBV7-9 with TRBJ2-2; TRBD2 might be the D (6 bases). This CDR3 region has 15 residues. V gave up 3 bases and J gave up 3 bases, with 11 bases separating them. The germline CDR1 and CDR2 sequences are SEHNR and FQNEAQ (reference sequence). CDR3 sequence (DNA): TGTGCCAGCAGCTTTAAGGGGACTGACACCGGGGAGCTGTTTTTT. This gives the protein CASSFKGTDTGELFF.

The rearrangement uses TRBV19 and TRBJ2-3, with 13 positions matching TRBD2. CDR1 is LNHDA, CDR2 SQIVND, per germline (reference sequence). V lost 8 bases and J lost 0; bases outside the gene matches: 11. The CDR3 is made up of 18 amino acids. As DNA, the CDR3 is TGTGCCAGTGGGACTAGCGGGGCTGTCGCGACTAGCACAGATACGCAGTATTTT. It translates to CASGTSGAVATSTDTQYF.

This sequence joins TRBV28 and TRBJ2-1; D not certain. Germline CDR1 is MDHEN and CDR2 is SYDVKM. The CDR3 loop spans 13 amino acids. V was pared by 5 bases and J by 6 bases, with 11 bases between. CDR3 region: CASSRTGSNEQFF. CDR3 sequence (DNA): TGTGCCAGCAGTCGAACGGGTTCCAATGAGCAGTTCTTC.

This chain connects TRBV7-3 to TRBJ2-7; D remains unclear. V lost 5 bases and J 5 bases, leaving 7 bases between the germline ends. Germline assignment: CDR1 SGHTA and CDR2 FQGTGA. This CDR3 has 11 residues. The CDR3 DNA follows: TGTGCCAGCAGCCCTTCTAACGAGCAGTACTTC. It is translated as CASSPSNEQYF. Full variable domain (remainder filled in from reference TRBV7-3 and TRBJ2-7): GAGVSQTPSNKVTEKGKYVELRCDPISGHTALYWYRQSLGQGPEFLIYFQGTGAADDSGLPNDRFFAVRPEGSVSTLKIQRTERGDSAVYLCASSPSNEQYFGPGTRLTVT.

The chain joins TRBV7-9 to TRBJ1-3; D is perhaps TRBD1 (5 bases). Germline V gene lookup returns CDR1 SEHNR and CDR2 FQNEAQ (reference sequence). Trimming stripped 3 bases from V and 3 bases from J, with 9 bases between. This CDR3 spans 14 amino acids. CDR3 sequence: CASSFGGRGNTIYF. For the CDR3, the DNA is TGTGCCAGCAGCTTTGGGGGTCGTGGAAACACCATATATTTT.

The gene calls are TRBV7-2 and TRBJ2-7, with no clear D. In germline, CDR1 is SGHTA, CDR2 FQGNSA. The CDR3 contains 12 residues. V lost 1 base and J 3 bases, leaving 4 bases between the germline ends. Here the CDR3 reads CASSLDHYEQYF. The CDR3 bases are TGTGCCAGCAGCTTAGACCACTACGAGCAGTACTTC.

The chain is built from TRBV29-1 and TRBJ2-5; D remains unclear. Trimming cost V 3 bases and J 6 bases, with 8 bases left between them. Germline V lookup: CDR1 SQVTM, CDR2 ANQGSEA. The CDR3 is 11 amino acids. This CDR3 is CSVDSGKTQYF. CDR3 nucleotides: TGCAGCGTTGACAGTGGTAAGACCCAGTACTTC.